The clone carrying this T cell receptor beta chain showed up many times. Its antigen remains unidentified. Over 180 million TCR-beta sequences, together covering 15-18 subjects, were produced by every individual sequencing run that was carried out. TCRdb ran MiXCR on the 5' RACE reads and lists one entry per CDR3 protein. The sample holds under 70,000 distinct CDR3 sequences, 3.2% seen once. CDR1 and CDR2 (germline): MNHNY, SVGAGI (reference sequence). The CDR3 contains 16 residues. The germline V and J ends were trimmed by 2 bases and 4 bases, with 16 bases remaining between them. The data stem from a study of neurological immune-mediated disorders. Study results and limitations: None of the CDR3 amino acid sequences of expanded clones were shared across subjects, and this suggested private repertoires in all groups.

The chain carries TRBV6-6 and TRBJ2-3; D ambiguous. Specimen: PBMCs. The sequence came from a woman between 45 and 60 years old with multiple sclerosis. CDR3 in DNA: TGTGCCAGCAGTTACCCCTCGAGGTCTATGGCAGATACGCAGTATTTT. It yields the protein CASSYPSRSMADTQYF.